This T cell receptor beta chain was identified in a study of blood T cell repertoires in COVID-19. Background on the study: Whether acute or convalescent, the COVID-19 samples came from the United States, Italy and Spain. From T cells, B-cell-depleted T cells, or PBMCs came the material, which was cDNA or gDNA.

V was clipped by 6 bases and J by 7 bases; unmatched bases: 6. Per the germline V gene, CDR1 is MNHEY and CDR2 is SMNVEV (reference sequence). This CDR3 has 13 residues. Per the study methods: Estimation of nucleated cell counts relied on the amplification of reference gene primers. The repertoire was sequenced with immunoSEQ multiplex PCR; TCRdb's copy has only in-frame clones and lacks some. The DNA gave D and trimming, while V, J and clone size come from that table. The sample holds roughly 260,000 clones, around 87% seen once. Sequencing was performed on peripheral blood. The TCR was taken from a woman in her forties or fifties with acute or convalescent COVID-19. The V and J genes are TRBV27 and TRBJ1-2; TRBD1 agrees at 9 bases. CDR3 region: CASSDRGDSGYTF. As DNA, the CDR3 is TGTGCCAGCAGCGACAGGGGGGACTCTGGCTACACCTTC.